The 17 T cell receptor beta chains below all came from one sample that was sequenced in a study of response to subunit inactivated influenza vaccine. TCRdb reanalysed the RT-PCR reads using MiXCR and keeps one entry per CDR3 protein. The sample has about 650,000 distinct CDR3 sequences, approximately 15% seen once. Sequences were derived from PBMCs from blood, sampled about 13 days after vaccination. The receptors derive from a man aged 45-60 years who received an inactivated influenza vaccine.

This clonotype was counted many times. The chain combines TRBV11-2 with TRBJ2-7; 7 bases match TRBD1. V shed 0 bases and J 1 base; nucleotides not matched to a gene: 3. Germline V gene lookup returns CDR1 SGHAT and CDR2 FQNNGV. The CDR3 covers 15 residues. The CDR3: CASSLERGPSYEQYF. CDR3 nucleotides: TGTGCCAGCAGCTTAGAGAGGGGGCCTTCCTACGAGCAGTACTTC. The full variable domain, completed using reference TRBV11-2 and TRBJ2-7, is EAGVAQSPRYKIIEKRQSVAFWCNPISGHATLYWYQQILGQGPKLLIQFQNNGVVDDSQLPKDRFSAERLKGVDSTLKIQPAKLEDSAVYLCASSLERGPSYEQYFGPGTRLTVT.

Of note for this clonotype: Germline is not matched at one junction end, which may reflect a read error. CDR3 bases: TGTGCCTGCAGGCGGGACGGAAATTCCTACGAGCAGTACTTC. Translating it yields CACRRDGNSYEQYF. This chain joins TRBV6-1 and TRBJ2-7, with a possible D match to TRBD2 (6 bases). From germline, CDR1 is MNHNS and CDR2 SASEGT. The CDR3 is 14 amino acids.

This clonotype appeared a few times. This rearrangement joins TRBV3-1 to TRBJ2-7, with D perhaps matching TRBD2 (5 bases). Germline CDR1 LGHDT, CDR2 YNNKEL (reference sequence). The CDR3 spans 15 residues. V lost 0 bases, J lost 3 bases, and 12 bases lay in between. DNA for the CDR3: TGTGCCAGCAGCCAAGAGGCTCTAGACTACTACGAGCAGTACTTC. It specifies CASSQEALDYYEQYF.

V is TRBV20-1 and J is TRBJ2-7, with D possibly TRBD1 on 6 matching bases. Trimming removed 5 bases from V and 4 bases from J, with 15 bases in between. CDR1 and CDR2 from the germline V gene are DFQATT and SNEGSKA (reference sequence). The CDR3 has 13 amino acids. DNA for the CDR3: TGCAGTGCTGTTGGCAGGGGCGTTTACGAGCAGTACTTC. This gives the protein CSAVGRGVYEQYF.

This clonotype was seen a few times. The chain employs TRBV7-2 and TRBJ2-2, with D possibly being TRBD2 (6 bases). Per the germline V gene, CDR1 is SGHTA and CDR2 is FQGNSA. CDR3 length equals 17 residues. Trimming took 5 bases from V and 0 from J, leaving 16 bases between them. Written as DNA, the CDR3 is TGTGCCAGCAGCCGGGGGTATCCGCGCTCGAACACCGGGGAGCTGTTTTTT. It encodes CASSRGYPRSNTGELFF.

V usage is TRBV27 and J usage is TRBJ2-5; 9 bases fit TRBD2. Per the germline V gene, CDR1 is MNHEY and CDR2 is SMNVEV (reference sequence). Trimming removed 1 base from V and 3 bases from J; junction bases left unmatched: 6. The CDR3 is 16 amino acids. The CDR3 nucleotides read TGTGCCAGCAGTTTATACTATCTAGCGGGGAAAGAGACCCAGTACTTC. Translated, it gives CASSLYYLAGKETQYF.

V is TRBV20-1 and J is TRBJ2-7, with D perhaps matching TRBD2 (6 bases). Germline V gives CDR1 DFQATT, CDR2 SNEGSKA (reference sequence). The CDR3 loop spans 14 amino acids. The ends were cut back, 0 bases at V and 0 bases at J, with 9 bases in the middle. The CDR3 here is CSARDRGYSYEQYF. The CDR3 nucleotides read TGCAGTGCTAGAGATCGGGGGTACTCCTACGAGCAGTACTTC.

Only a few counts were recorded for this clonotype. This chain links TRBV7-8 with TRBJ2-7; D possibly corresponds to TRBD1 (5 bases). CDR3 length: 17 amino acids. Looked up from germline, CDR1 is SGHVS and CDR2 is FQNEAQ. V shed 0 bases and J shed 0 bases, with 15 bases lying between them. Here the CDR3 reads CASSLAGLQTSSYEQYF. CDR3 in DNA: TGTGCCAGCAGCTTAGCGGGGCTACAGACCAGCTCCTACGAGCAGTACTTC.

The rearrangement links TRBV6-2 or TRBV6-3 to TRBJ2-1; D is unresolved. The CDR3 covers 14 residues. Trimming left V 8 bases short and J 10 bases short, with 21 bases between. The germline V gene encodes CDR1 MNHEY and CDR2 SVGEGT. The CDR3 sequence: CASRNEKAPWEQFF. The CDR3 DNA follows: TGTGCCAGCCGAAACGAAAAGGCCCCCTGGGAGCAGTTCTTC.

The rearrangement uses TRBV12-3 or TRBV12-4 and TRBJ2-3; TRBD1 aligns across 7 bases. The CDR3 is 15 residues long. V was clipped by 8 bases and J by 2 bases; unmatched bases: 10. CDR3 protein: CASEDRRVLTDTQYF. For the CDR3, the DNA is TGTGCCAGCGAGGACAGGAGAGTCCTCACAGATACGCAGTATTTT.

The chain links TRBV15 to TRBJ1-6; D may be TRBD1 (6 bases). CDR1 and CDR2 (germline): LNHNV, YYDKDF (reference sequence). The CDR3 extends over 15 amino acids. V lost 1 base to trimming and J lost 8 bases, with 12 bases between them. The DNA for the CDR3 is TGTGCCACCAGCAGAGGGGGGGGCAGGCATTCACCCCTCCACTTT. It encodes CATSRGGGRHSPLHF.

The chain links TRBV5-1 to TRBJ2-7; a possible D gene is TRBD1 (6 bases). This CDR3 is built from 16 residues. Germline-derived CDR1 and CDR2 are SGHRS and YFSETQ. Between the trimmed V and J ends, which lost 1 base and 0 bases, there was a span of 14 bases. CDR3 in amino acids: CASSLITGQSSYEQYF. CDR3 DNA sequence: TGCGCCAGCAGCTTGATTACGGGACAAAGCTCCTACGAGCAGTACTTC. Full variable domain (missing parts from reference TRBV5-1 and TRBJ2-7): KAGVTQTPRYLIKTRGQQVTLSCSPISGHRSVSWYQQTPGQGLQFLFEYFSETQRNKGNFPGRFSGRQFSNSRSEMNVSTLELGDSALYLCASSLITGQSSYEQYFGPGTRLTVT.

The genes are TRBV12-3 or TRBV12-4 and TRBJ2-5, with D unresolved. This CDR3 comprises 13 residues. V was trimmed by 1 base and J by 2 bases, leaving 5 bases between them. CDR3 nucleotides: TGTGCCAGCAGTTTAGAAACACAAGAGACCCAGTACTTC. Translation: CASSLETQETQYF.

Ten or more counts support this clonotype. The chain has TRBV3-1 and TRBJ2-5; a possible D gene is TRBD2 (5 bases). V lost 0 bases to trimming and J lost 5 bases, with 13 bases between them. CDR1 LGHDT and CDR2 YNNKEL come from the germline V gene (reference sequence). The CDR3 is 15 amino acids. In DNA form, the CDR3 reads TGTGCCAGCAGCCAAGATCCTGAGGGTTGGGAGACCCAGTACTTC. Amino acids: CASSQDPEGWETQYF.

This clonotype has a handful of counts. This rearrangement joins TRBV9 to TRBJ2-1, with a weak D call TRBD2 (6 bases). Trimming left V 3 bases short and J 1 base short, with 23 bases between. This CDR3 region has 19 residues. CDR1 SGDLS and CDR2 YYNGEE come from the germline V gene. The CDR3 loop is CASSADFNRGTYSYNEQFF. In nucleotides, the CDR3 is TGTGCCAGCAGCGCCGATTTCAATCGGGGGACCTATTCCTACAATGAGCAGTTCTTC.

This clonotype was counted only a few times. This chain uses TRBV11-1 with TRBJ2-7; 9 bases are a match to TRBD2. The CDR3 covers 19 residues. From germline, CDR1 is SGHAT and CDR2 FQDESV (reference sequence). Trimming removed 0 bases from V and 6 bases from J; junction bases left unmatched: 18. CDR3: CASSLALAIAGGPSSEQYF. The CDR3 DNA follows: TGTGCCAGCAGCTTAGCTCTCGCGATCGCGGGAGGGCCGTCTAGCGAGCAGTACTTC.

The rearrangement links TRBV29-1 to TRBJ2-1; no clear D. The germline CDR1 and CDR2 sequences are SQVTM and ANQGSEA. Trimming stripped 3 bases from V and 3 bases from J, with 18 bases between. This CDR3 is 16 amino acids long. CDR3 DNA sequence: TGCAGCGTTGAGGTGGGCACACAGCCCATCTACAATGAGCAGTTCTTC. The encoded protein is CSVEVGTQPIYNEQFF.